These 25 T cell receptor beta chains were sequenced from one sample in a study of control samples from healthy donors and cancer patients. Profiling relied on immunoSEQ multiplex PCR, and the TCRdb table lists in-frame clones only, not all of them. The data hold more than 70,000 clones, with approximately 89% observed a single time. The specimen sequenced was PBMCs. These receptors were collected from a man aged 60-69 years with lung cancer.

This chain links TRBV7-8 with TRBJ1-2, with D tentatively TRBD1 (5 bases). With 5 bases removed from V and 2 bases from J, the gap between germline ends came to 12 bases. Germline V CDR1 and CDR2: SGHVS, FQNEAQ. The CDR3 contains 14 residues. The CDR3 region is CASSVTDTNYGYTF. As DNA, the CDR3 is TGTGCCAGCAGCGTAACGGACACCAACTATGGCTACACCTTC.

The chain has TRBV4-2 and TRBJ2-1; no definite D call. Germline CDR1 is LGHNA and CDR2 is YNFKEQ. CDR3 length equals 15 residues. Trimming removed 4 bases at V and 2 bases at J, with 12 bases between. The CDR3: CASSPLSSPYNEQFF. The CDR3 nucleotides are TGTGCCAGCAGCCCATTATCCAGCCCCTACAATGAGCAGTTCTTC.

The genes are TRBV24-1 and TRBJ1-4, with TRBD1 matching 7 bases. Trimming took 6 bases from V and 7 from J; bases not matched to a gene: 7. Germline CDR1 reads KGHDR; CDR2 reads SFDVKD. This CDR3 has 14 residues. CDR3: CATSTGAGSEKLFF. The DNA of the CDR3 is TGTGCCACCAGTACAGGGGCTGGTAGTGAAAAACTGTTTTTT.

J is TRBJ1-2 and V is TRBV10-1; 7 positions match TRBD1. CDR1 is WNHNN, CDR2 SYGVQD, per germline (reference sequence). Germline trimming cut 3 bases from V and 0 bases from J; bases unmatched to any gene: 4. CDR3 size: 15 residues. Written as DNA, the CDR3 is TGCGCCAGCAGTGACTCCGGGACAGCTAACTATGGCTACACCTTC. This gives the protein CASSDSGTANYGYTF.

The genes are TRBV9 and TRBJ2-2, with a weak D call TRBD1 (6 bases). V shed 0 bases and J shed 6 bases, with 12 bases lying between them. CDR1 is SGDLS and CDR2 is YYNGEE in the germline V gene. The CDR3 runs 15 residues. Here the CDR3 DNA reads TGTGCCAGCAGCGTAGTCCCAGGGGAGTCCGGGGAGCTGTTTTTT. It is translated as CASSVVPGESGELFF.

V is TRBV24-1 and J is TRBJ1-3; D is undetermined. There are 15 residues in the CDR3. V lost 2 bases, J lost 0 bases, and 7 bases lay in between. Germline lookup yields CDR1 KGHDR and CDR2 SFDVKD. The CDR3 region is CATSDSRGSGNTIYF. The CDR3 DNA follows: TGTGCCACCAGTGATTCGCGGGGCTCTGGAAACACCATATATTTT.

The CDR3 DNA sequence: TGTGCCAGCAGCCGCGAAAAGGGCGACAAGTCGTATTTT. The encoded protein is CASSREKGDKSYF. The chain employs TRBV7-3 and TRBJ2-3; unclear D gene. CDR1 is SGHTA and CDR2 is FQGTGA in the germline V gene. With 5 bases removed from V and 14 bases from J, the gap between germline ends came to 20 bases. The CDR3 totals 13 residues. Drawing the rest from reference TRBV7-3 and TRBJ2-3, the complete variable domain is GAGVSQTPSNKVTEKGKYVELRCDPISGHTALYWYRQSLGQGPEFLIYFQGTGAADDSGLPNDRFFAVRPEGSVSTLKIQRTERGDSAVYLCASSREKGDKSYFGPGTRLTVL.

This chain links TRBV5-1 with TRBJ1-4, with D unresolved. This CDR3 is built from 14 residues. Trimming removed 6 bases at V and 0 bases at J, with 9 bases between. The germline V gene encodes CDR1 SGHRS and CDR2 YFSETQ. As DNA, the CDR3 is TGCGCCAGCACACGGACGTCAACTAATGAAAAACTGTTTTTT. Translation gives CASTRTSTNEKLFF.

This rearrangement joins TRBV3-1 (or the pseudogene TRBV3-2) to TRBJ1-5, with a weak D call TRBD1 (6 bases). Germline V gives CDR1 LGHDT, CDR2 YNNKEL (reference sequence). CDR3 size: 15 residues. Trimming cost V 1 base and J 5 bases, with 12 bases left between them. CDR3 DNA: TGTGCCAGCAGCCAAGGGGTCCCAGGGGATCAGCCCCAGCATTTT. This encodes CASSQGVPGDQPQHF.

This CDR3 is CASSSGQGVTEKLFF. CDR3 bases: TGTGCCAGCAGCTCCGGACAGGGGGTGACTGAAAAACTGTTTTTT. The chain combines TRBV5-4 with TRBJ1-4; 10 bases match TRBD1. CDR1 SGHNT and CDR2 YYREEE come from the germline V gene (reference sequence). Trimming at V came to 3 bases and at J to 7 bases, leaving 6 bases not matched to a gene. This CDR3 contains 15 residues.

CDR3 sequence: CASSLPTRGDQKTQYF. DNA for the CDR3: TGTGCCAGCAGCTTACCTACCAGGGGGGACCAGAAGACCCAGTACTTC. The V call is TRBV7-8, the J call TRBJ2-5; D is perhaps TRBD1 (7 bases). The CDR3 spans 16 residues. Between the trimmed V and J ends, which lost 2 bases and 6 bases, there was a span of 19 bases. Germline values: CDR1 SGHVS, CDR2 FQNEAQ.

The rearrangement uses TRBV6-5 and TRBJ2-1; possibly TRBD1 for D (6 bases). Deletions cut 6 bases from V and 8 bases from J, with 14 bases between. The CDR3 totals 13 residues. Germline CDR1 MNHEY, CDR2 SVGAGI. CDR3 sequence reads: CASRSQGFDEQFF. CDR3 coding DNA: TGTGCCAGCAGAAGCCAGGGGTTCGATGAGCAGTTCTTC.

The chain is built from TRBV5-1 and TRBJ2-5; the D gene is possibly TRBD2 (6 bases). This CDR3 is built from 16 residues. Trimming removed 3 bases at V and 4 bases at J, with 19 bases between. Germline V lookup: CDR1 SGHRS, CDR2 YFSETQ. CDR3 coding DNA: TGCGCCAGCAGCTCTCACGGAGGGACTTTGGGAGAGACCCAGTACTTC. Translating it yields CASSSHGGTLGETQYF.

This rearrangement joins TRBV13 to TRBJ1-2; D gene ambiguous. The CDR3 spans 14 residues. Trimming removed 0 bases at V and 6 bases at J, with 11 bases between. In germline, CDR1 is PRHDT, CDR2 FYEKMQ (reference sequence). The CDR3 DNA follows: TGTGCCAGCAGCTTAGGACCCCGAGAAGATGGCTACACCTTC. Protein product: CASSLGPREDGYTF.

The chain carries TRBV30 and TRBJ1-3; tentatively, D is TRBD1 (5 bases). The germline gives CDR1 GTSNPN, CDR2 SVGIG (reference sequence). Trimming cost V 3 bases and J 0 bases, with 15 bases left between them. This CDR3 is built from 16 residues. CDR3 DNA sequence: TGTGCCTGGAGGGACTTGGGACTGACCTCTGGAAACACCATATATTTT. Protein: CAWRDLGLTSGNTIYF.

This sequence joins TRBV5-1 and TRBJ2-1; perhaps TRBD2 as D (6 bases). V was cut by 5 bases and J by 6 bases, with 18 bases left in between. The CDR3 covers 15 residues. Germline V CDR1 and CDR2: SGHRS, YFSETQ. Here the CDR3 DNA reads TGCGCCAGCAGTTCGACCCGCGGGGCGACCAATGAGCAGTTCTTC. Translated: CASSSTRGATNEQFF.

The chain recombines TRBV19 with TRBJ1-5; D is ambiguous. Germline V gene lookup returns CDR1 LNHDA and CDR2 SQIVND (reference sequence). This CDR3 comprises 14 residues. Deletions cut 6 bases from V and 5 bases from J, with 14 bases between. The CDR3 is CASSGRVFDQPQHF. DNA for the CDR3: TGTGCCAGTAGCGGAAGGGTGTTTGATCAGCCCCAGCATTTT.

The rearrangement uses TRBV24-1 and TRBJ2-6, with a possible D match to TRBD2 (5 bases). Germline V gene lookup returns CDR1 KGHDR and CDR2 SFDVKD. V lost 9 bases and J 3 bases, leaving 11 bases between the germline ends. This CDR3 has 14 amino acids. The chain's CDR3 is CATSGTGGANVLTF. CDR3 DNA: TGTGCCACCTCGGGAACTGGTGGGGCCAACGTCCTGACTTTC.

The J gene is TRBJ2-7, the V gene TRBV9; D gene uncertain. The germline V and J ends were trimmed by 1 base and 4 bases, with 15 bases remaining between them. Per the germline V gene, CDR1 is SGDLS and CDR2 is YYNGEE. This CDR3 contains 15 residues. Here the CDR3 reads CASSVNSSPRYEQYF. Here the CDR3 DNA reads TGTGCCAGCAGCGTAAATAGCTCCCCGCGATACGAGCAGTACTTC.

The chain couples TRBV5-3 to TRBJ1-1, with D possibly being TRBD1 (5 bases). TRBV5-3 is noted as an ORF with a role that remains uncertain. V was shortened by 1 base and J by 5 bases, with 12 bases between the two germline ends. The CDR3 is 14 residues long. CDR3 protein: CARSLCRGRTEAFF. The CDR3 region has the DNA TGTGCCAGAAGCTTGTGCCGGGGGAGGACTGAAGCTTTCTTT.

The chain has TRBV25-1 and TRBJ1-6; D gene uncertain. V dropped 6 bases and J dropped 3 bases, with 6 bases sitting between them. The CDR3 extends over 13 amino acids. Germline loops: CDR1 MGHDK, CDR2 SYGVNS. The CDR3 DNA is TGTGCCAGCAGGTTTCTCTATAATTCACCCCTCCACTTT. It codes for CASRFLYNSPLHF.

This clone appeared once. V gene TRBV7-3 combines with J gene TRBJ2-3; unclear D gene. The CDR3 consists of 13 residues. Trimming removed 4 bases from V and 1 base from J, with 6 bases in between. Per the germline V gene, CDR1 is SGHTA and CDR2 is FQGTGA. CDR3 in DNA: TGTGCCAGCAGCTCCCAGGGCACAGATACGCAGTATTTT. Its translation: CASSSQGTDTQYF.

CDR3 nucleotide sequence: TGTGCCAGCAGCCTTGGGTGGACCTCCTACAATGAGCAGTTCTTC. Translation: CASSLGWTSYNEQFF. The rearrangement uses TRBV7-9 and TRBJ2-1; D not certain. Per germline, CDR1 SEHNR and CDR2 FQNEAQ (reference sequence). V was clipped by 5 bases and J by 0 bases, with 11 bases between them. The CDR3 is 15 residues long.

V and J are TRBV7-3 and TRBJ2-3; D not certain. Trimming removed 5 bases at V and 0 bases at J, with 6 bases between. Germline loops: CDR1 SGHTA, CDR2 FQGTGA. This CDR3 comprises 13 residues. CDR3 amino acids: CASSPPSTDTQYF. The CDR3 DNA reads TGTGCCAGCAGCCCCCCTAGCACAGATACGCAGTATTTT.

This CDR3 reads CASSLGLAGGQGKNIQYF. The CDR3 bases are TGCGCCAGCAGCTTAGGACTAGCGGGGGGCCAGGGCAAAAACATTCAGTACTTC. The chain employs TRBV5-1 and TRBJ2-4, with 14 bases that match TRBD2. Germline CDR1 is SGHRS and CDR2 is YFSETQ. The CDR3 is 18 residues long. V was pared by 2 bases and J by 3 bases, with 7 bases of the junction left unmatched. The full variable domain, rest sourced from reference TRBV5-1 and TRBJ2-4, is KAGVTQTPRYLIKTRGQQVTLSCSPISGHRSVSWYQQTPGQGLQFLFEYFSETQRNKGNFPGRFSGRQFSNSRSEMNVSTLELGDSALYLCASSLGLAGGQGKNIQYFGAGTRLSVL.